The 3 T cell receptor beta chains below were found in one sample sequenced in a study of T-cell reconstitution after alpha-beta-depleted transplantation in children. A library of TCRbeta sequences, prepared with unique molecular identifiers, was generated. MiXCR, applied by TCRdb to the PCR reads, yields one record per CDR3 protein. The sample contains roughly 160,000 distinct CDR3 sequences, more than 9.5% of which appear only once. The input for sequencing was PBMCs, taken before TCRalphabeta/CD19-depleted stem cell transplant. The receptors stem from a boy between 2 and 10 years old with acute myeloid leukemia, due to receive a stem cell transplant.

In its sample, this clonotype was seen many times. V gene TRBV20-1 combines with J gene TRBJ2-1; weak D call: TRBD1 (6 bases). Germline CDR1 reads DFQATT; CDR2 reads SNEGSKA (reference sequence). CDR3 size: 10 residues. The V end was cut by 3 bases, the J end by 12 bases, with 9 bases between. The DNA of the CDR3 is TGCAGTGCTAGTCAGGGGTTGCAGTTCTTC. Protein: CSASQGLQFF.

In its sample, this clonotype was seen many times. V is TRBV12-3 or TRBV12-4 and J is TRBJ1-1; D might be TRBD1 (6 bases). The CDR3 extends over 14 amino acids. Trimming took 7 bases from V and 1 from J, leaving 13 bases between them. The CDR3 region has the DNA TGTGCCAGCATCCTTACAGGGCAGAACACTGAAGCTTTCTTT. Its protein product is CASILTGQNTEAFF.

This clonotype was observed at least ten times. This sequence joins TRBV7-9 and TRBJ1-1, with D unresolved. This CDR3 region has 18 residues. Germline CDR1 reads SEHNR; CDR2 reads FQNEAQ (reference sequence). Trimming removed 0 bases at V and 4 bases at J, with 21 bases between. CDR3 nucleotides: TGTGCCAGCAGCTTAGCAGGAGAGGGTCGGGAAGTTGCCACTGAAGCTTTCTTT. This sequence encodes CASSLAGEGREVATEAFF.